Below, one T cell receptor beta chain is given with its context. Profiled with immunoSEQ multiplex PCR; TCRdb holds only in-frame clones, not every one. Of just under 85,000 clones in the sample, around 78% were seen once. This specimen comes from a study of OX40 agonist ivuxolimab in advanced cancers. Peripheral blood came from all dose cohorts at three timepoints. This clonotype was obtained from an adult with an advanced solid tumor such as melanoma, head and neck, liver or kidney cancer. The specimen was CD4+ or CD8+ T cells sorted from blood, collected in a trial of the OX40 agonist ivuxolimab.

CDR3 amino acids: CASSLDPSTETQYF. The CDR3 bases are TGTGCCAGCAGCTTAGATCCTAGTACAGAGACCCAGTACTTC. The chain combines TRBV7-2 with TRBJ2-5; no clear D gene. There are 14 residues in the CDR3. Germline V gene lookup returns CDR1 SGHTA and CDR2 FQGNSA. Trimming left V 1 base short and J 4 bases short, with 10 bases between.